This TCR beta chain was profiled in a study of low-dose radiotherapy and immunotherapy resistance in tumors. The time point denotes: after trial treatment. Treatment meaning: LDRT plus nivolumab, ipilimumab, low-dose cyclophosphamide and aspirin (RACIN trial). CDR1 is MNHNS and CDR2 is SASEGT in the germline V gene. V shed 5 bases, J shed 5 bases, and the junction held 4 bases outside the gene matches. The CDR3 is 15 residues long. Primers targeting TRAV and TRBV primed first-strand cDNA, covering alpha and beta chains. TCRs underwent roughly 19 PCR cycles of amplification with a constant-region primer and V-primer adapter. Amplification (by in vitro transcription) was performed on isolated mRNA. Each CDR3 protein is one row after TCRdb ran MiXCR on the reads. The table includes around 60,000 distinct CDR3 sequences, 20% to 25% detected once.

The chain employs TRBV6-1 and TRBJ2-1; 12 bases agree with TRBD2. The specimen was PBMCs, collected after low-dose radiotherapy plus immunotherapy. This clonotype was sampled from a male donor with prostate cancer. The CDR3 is CASSLRLAGDNEQFF. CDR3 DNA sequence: TGTGCCAGCAGTCTCCGACTAGCGGGAGACAATGAGCAGTTCTTC.